This T cell receptor beta chain came from a study of cytomegalovirus exposure and HLA in healthy donors. PCR was performed using 60 Vbeta and 13 Jbeta primers. Data came from immunoSEQ multiplex PCR; TCRdb stores just in-frame clones and leaves some out. The profile shows 100,000 to 150,000 clones, 70% to 80% of them singletons. CDR1 is SQVTM, CDR2 ANQGSEA, per germline. The CDR3 runs to 14 residues. Trimming cost V 1 base and J 2 bases, with 12 bases left between them. The J gene is TRBJ2-7, the V gene TRBV29-1; TRBD1 might be the D (6 bases). Material: PBMCs. The TCR was taken from a female donor in good health and CMV-seronegative. CDR3 residues: CSVEGGQGTYEQYF. For the CDR3, the DNA is TGCAGCGTTGAAGGGGGCCAGGGGACCTACGAGCAGTACTTC.